This T cell receptor (beta chain) is from a study of T cell responses to AZD1222 COVID-19 vaccine. Study background: Investigators merged groups given second doses at roughly 4 or roughly 12 weeks. Study outcomes and limitations: CD4 TCRs covered the whole spike, strongest at regions 160-218 and 743-854.

Details on this clone: Its antigen remains unknown.

Trimming shortened V by 6 bases and J by 10 bases, and 13 bases separated the two germline ends. In germline, CDR1 is SGHKS, CDR2 YYEKEE (reference sequence). This CDR3 has 11 amino acids. Only in-frame clones appear in the TCRdb table, and some are missing; sequencing was by immunoSEQ multiplex PCR. This table holds about 190,000 clones, approximately 91% found once. The TCR was taken from an adult in good health. The chain recombines TRBV5-5 with TRBJ1-1, with D uncertain. The sample in question was peripheral blood, obtained on day 0 of AZD1222 vaccination. Here the CDR3 reads CASKVGGVAFF. The CDR3 region has the DNA TGTGCCAGCAAGGTGGGTGGGGTAGCTTTCTTT.